This is a list of T cell receptor beta chains from one sample in a study of blood T cell repertoires in COVID-19. Profiled with immunoSEQ multiplex PCR; TCRdb holds only in-frame clones, not every one. The profile covers 29,000 or so clones, with 75% to 90% appearing a single time and 9.5% to 13% taken by the ten largest. The material sequenced was peripheral blood. All receptors derive from a man between 60 and 75 years old with acute or convalescent COVID-19. CDR3s include the opening cysteine and the closing phenylalanine or tryptophan. The D gene is left open where the match is weak. The size entry is marked missing in some rows and otherwise reads once, few, many or a size class.

j_call,d_call,clone_size,v_call,cdr3_aa,cdr3_nt
TRBJ1-1,.,.,TRBV19,CASSISRGPVTEAFF,TGTGCCAGTAGTATCTCCAGGGGCCCGGTAACTGAAGCTTTCTTT
TRBJ2-1,.,.,TRBV6-4,CASSDSRGGGSYNEQFF,TGTGCCAGCAGTGACTCGAGAGGGGGGGGCTCCTACAATGAGCAGTTCTTC
TRBJ2-2,TRBD2,few,TRBV9,CASSVHPGGSSGELFF,TGTGCCAGCAGCGTCCATCCAGGCGGGAGCTCCGGGGAGCTGTTTTTT
TRBJ2-1,TRBD1,.,TRBV28,CASSYQGAYSYNEQFF,TGTGCCAGCAGTTATCAGGGGGCCTACTCCTACAATGAGCAGTTCTTC
TRBJ1-6,TRBD1,.,TRBV28,CASSFTGEVWNSPLHF,TGTGCCAGCAGTTTCACAGGGGAGGTATGGAATTCACCCCTCCACTTT
TRBJ2-1,TRBD2,.,TRBV3-1/TRBV3-2,CASSQGGGEQFF,TGTGCCAGCAGCCAGGGGGGGGGTGAGCAGTTCTTC
TRBJ2-5,TRBD1,.,TRBV19,CASSKDRGRGTQYF,TGTGCCAGTAGTAAAGACAGGGGGCGAGGGACCCAGTACTTC
TRBJ2-2,.,.,TRBV7-8,CASSSTGGGSGELFF,TGTGCCAGCAGCTCCACGGGGGGCGGATCCGGGGAGCTGTTTTTT
TRBJ1-5,.,.,TRBV6-2/TRBV6-3,CASSSGIASQPQHF,TGTGCCAGCAGTTCAGGGATAGCAAGTCAGCCCCAGCATTTT
TRBJ1-5,.,.,TRBV2,CASKGVGDQPQHF,TGTGCCAGCAAAGGGGTGGGCGATCAGCCCCAGCATTTT
TRBJ1-1,.,once,TRBV7-9,CASSLTNTEAFF,TGTGCCAGCAGCTTAACAAACACTGAAGCTTTCTTT
TRBJ1-2,.,once,TRBV27,CASRPHPGVSGIYYGYTF,TGTGCCAGCAGGCCCCACCCCGGGGTCAGCGGAATATACTATGGCTACACCTTC
TRBJ1-2,.,.,TRBV7-8,CASSLGEGSGYTF,TGTGCCAGCAGCTTAGGAGAGGGAAGCGGCTACACCTTC